Shown below are 12 T cell receptor beta chains from a single sample sequenced in a study of control samples from healthy donors and cancer patients. The repertoire was sequenced with immunoSEQ multiplex PCR; TCRdb's copy has only in-frame clones and lacks some. In the table there are under 110,000 clones, 80% to 90% of which are singletons. What was sequenced was blood. All receptors come from a young man in good health.

The V call is TRBV6-5, the J call TRBJ1-5; 9 nucleotides agree with TRBD1. The germline V gene encodes CDR1 MNHEY and CDR2 SVGAGI. There are 15 residues in the CDR3. V shed 6 bases, J shed 1 base, and the junction held 4 bases outside the gene matches. The CDR3 coding sequence is TGTGCCAGCAGAACAGGGGGCTGGAGCAATCAGCCCCAGCATTTT. This encodes CASRTGGWSNQPQHF.

In its sample, this clone was seen once. The genes are TRBV12-5 and TRBJ2-7, with TRBD1 matching over 10 bases. The CDR3 contains 16 residues. Unmatched junction bases numbered 5, after V lost 2 bases and J lost 1 base. Germline V gene lookup returns CDR1 LGHNT and CDR2 FRNRAP. Written as DNA, the CDR3 is TGTGCTAGTGGTTTGACGACAGGGGGCCGGTCCTACGAGCAGTACTTC. Its protein is CASGLTTGGRSYEQYF.

This chain links TRBV11-2 with TRBJ2-1; no reliable D call. This CDR3 is built from 14 residues. Germline V CDR1 and CDR2: SGHAT, FQNNGV. V was pared by 1 base and J by 2 bases, with 6 bases between. The chain's CDR3 is CASSLGPPYNEQFF. The CDR3 DNA reads as TGTGCCAGCAGCTTAGGACCTCCCTACAATGAGCAGTTCTTC.

The CDR3 loop reads CASSRTGQALYEQYF. CDR3 in DNA: TGTGCCAGCAGCCGTACGGGACAGGCCCTCTACGAGCAGTACTTC. The rearrangement links TRBV7-9 to TRBJ2-7, with 8 bases fitting TRBD1. V gave up 5 bases and J gave up 3 bases; unmatched junction bases: 9. Germline CDR1 is SEHNR and CDR2 is FQNEAQ (reference sequence). The CDR3 is made up of 15 amino acids.

The chain recombines TRBV28 with TRBJ1-1; D is undetermined. With 4 bases removed from V and 0 bases from J, the gap between germline ends came to 9 bases. This CDR3 has 14 amino acids. The germline V gene has CDR1 MDHEN and CDR2 SYDVKM. CDR3 DNA sequence: TGTGCCAGCAGTTCTCACAGCTTGAACACTGAAGCTTTCTTT. Its translation: CASSSHSLNTEAFF. Combining the CDR3 with reference TRBV28 and TRBJ1-1 gives the whole variable domain DVKVTQSSRYLVKRTGEKVFLECVQDMDHENMFWYRQDPGLGLRLIYFSYDVKMKEKGDIPEGYSVSREKKERFSLILESASTNQTSMYLCASSSHSLNTEAFFGQGTRLTVV.

The V and J genes are TRBV3-1 (or the pseudogene TRBV3-2) and TRBJ1-2; D is uncertain. Germline assignment: CDR1 LGHDT and CDR2 YNNKEL (reference sequence). The V gene lost 1 base and the J gene lost 4 bases, with 10 bases spanning the gap. The CDR3 is 14 residues long. CDR3 coding DNA: TGTGCCAGCAGCCAAGTATGGGCGGGCTATGGCTACACCTTC. As protein: CASSQVWAGYGYTF.

The chain has TRBV18 and TRBJ2-1; possible D gene TRBD1, 6 bases. With 3 bases removed from V and 6 bases from J, the gap between germline ends came to 15 bases. The CDR3 has 15 amino acids. CDR1 is KGHSH and CDR2 is LQKENI in the germline V gene. CDR3 amino acids: CASSPEIGQTNEQFF. The CDR3 nucleotides are TGTGCCAGCTCACCGGAAATCGGACAGACCAATGAGCAGTTCTTC.

V usage is TRBV5-1 and J usage is TRBJ2-3; 10 positions match TRBD2. The V and J ends lost 3 bases and 1 base, in that order; junction bases with no gene match: 5. Germline assignment: CDR1 SGHRS and CDR2 YFSETQ. This CDR3 spans 16 amino acids. CDR3 loop: CASSWTGTSGTDTQYF. CDR3 nucleotide sequence: TGCGCCAGCAGCTGGACCGGGACTAGCGGCACAGATACGCAGTATTTT. The complete variable domain, with remaining parts taken from reference TRBV5-1 and TRBJ2-3, reads KAGVTQTPRYLIKTRGQQVTLSCSPISGHRSVSWYQQTPGQGLQFLFEYFSETQRNKGNFPGRFSGRQFSNSRSEMNVSTLELGDSALYLCASSWTGTSGTDTQYFGPGTRLTVL.

The chain has TRBV2 and TRBJ2-3; no reliable D call. This CDR3 contains 11 residues. From germline, CDR1 is SNHLY and CDR2 FYNNEI. Between the trimmed V and J ends, which lost 6 bases and 4 bases, there was a span of 5 bases. DNA for the CDR3: TGTGCCAGCAGGGCGGCAGATACGCAGTATTTT. It specifies CASRAADTQYF.

V gene TRBV30 combines with J gene TRBJ1-1; perhaps TRBD1 as D (6 bases). V gave up 2 bases and J gave up 5 bases, with 15 bases separating them. The germline V gene encodes CDR1 GTSNPN and CDR2 SVGIG (reference sequence). The CDR3 sequence is 14 residues long. The CDR3 sequence is CAWSQSVGGTEAFF. In nucleotides, the CDR3 is TGTGCCTGGAGTCAGTCGGTAGGGGGGACTGAAGCTTTCTTT.

The J gene is TRBJ2-5, the V gene TRBV24-1; a weak D match, TRBD2 (6 bases). V lost 3 bases and J lost 2, with 9 bases in between. The CDR3 sequence is 14 residues long. The V gene's germline CDR1 is KGHDR and CDR2 SFDVKD. The chain's CDR3 is CATSDLASQETQYF. Written as DNA, the CDR3 is TGTGCCACCAGTGATCTAGCGAGTCAAGAGACCCAGTACTTC.

This chain uses TRBV5-5 with TRBJ1-1; 10 nucleotides match TRBD1. V lost 4 bases and J lost 4; bases outside the gene matches: 1. The CDR3 runs to 13 residues. Germline V gene data show CDR1 as SGHKS and CDR2 as YYEKEE (reference sequence). The CDR3 loop reads CASSRDRGTEAFF. CDR3 nucleotide sequence: TGTGCCAGCAGCCGGGACAGGGGCACTGAAGCTTTCTTT.